The 17 T cell receptor beta chains below were found in one sample sequenced in a study of blood T cells in healthy people across ages. The use of a sample-barcoded 5' primer and a J-beta primer mix characterized a second PCR of roughly 7 to 11 cycles. TCRdb fed the 5' RACE reads into MiXCR, producing one record per CDR3 protein. This sample has around 1.5 million distinct CDR3 sequences, with around 39% found just once. Sequencing input: blood. The receptors derive from a woman aged 18 to 35 in good health.

This clonotype was counted a few times. V usage is TRBV7-9 and J usage is TRBJ1-1; TRBD1 aligns across 8 bases. V trimming: 5 bases; J trimming: 0 bases; junction bases outside the gene matches: 11. Germline CDR1 and CDR2: SEHNR and FQNEAQ (reference sequence). The CDR3 extends over 17 amino acids. Here the CDR3 reads CASSPGQGEGLNTEAFF. The DNA of the CDR3 is TGTGCCAGCAGCCCCGGACAGGGCGAAGGGTTGAACACTGAAGCTTTCTTT.

The V gene is TRBV15, the J gene TRBJ1-2, with no clear D. Germline CDR1 and CDR2: LNHNV and YYDKDF (reference sequence). The ends were cut back, 4 bases at V and 2 bases at J, with 11 bases in the middle. The CDR3 sequence is 14 residues long. The CDR3 sequence is CATSTRGFNYGYTF. The CDR3 nucleotides are TGTGCCACCAGCACCCGGGGTTTCAACTATGGCTACACCTTC.

At least ten counts were recorded for this clonotype. This sequence joins TRBV9 and TRBJ2-3; 8 bases match TRBD2. Germline V gene lookup returns CDR1 SGDLS and CDR2 YYNGEE. CDR3 length: 16 amino acids. J was trimmed by 2 bases and V by 4 bases; bases with no gene match: 9. The CDR3 reads CASSRGLAGVTDTQYF. CDR3 in DNA: TGTGCCAGCAGCCGAGGGCTAGCGGGTGTCACAGATACGCAGTATTTT.

About this clonotype itself: At one end the junction does not follow the germline gene, possibly because of a read error. This chain connects TRBV10-3 to TRBJ2-3; 13 bases are shared with TRBD2. This CDR3 is built from 17 residues. CDR1 ENHRY and CDR2 SYGVKD come from the germline V gene. CDR3 protein: CAISAYRTSGSTETQYF. The DNA for the CDR3 is TGTGCCATCAGTGCCTACCGGACTAGCGGGAGCACAGAGACGCAGTATTTT.

This clonotype was observed a handful of times. The chain is built from TRBV6-5 and TRBJ2-7; the match to TRBD1 covers 8 bases. Losses at the gene ends were 2 bases for V and 2 bases for J; bases not matched to a gene: 5. The CDR3 runs 15 residues. Per germline, CDR1 MNHEY and CDR2 SVGAGI. Here the CDR3 reads CASSYPGQGTYEQYF. The CDR3 coding sequence is TGTGCCAGCAGTTACCCCGGACAGGGCACCTACGAGCAGTACTTC.

J is TRBJ2-1 and V is TRBV2; no clear D gene. From germline, CDR1 is SNHLY and CDR2 FYNNEI. This CDR3 has 16 amino acids. V shed 5 bases and J shed 0 bases, with 14 bases lying between them. The CDR3 bases are TGTGCCAGCAGTAATGGACCGACGAGCTCCTACAATGAGCAGTTCTTC. Translation: CASSNGPTSSYNEQFF.

The gene calls are TRBV28 and TRBJ2-1, with TRBD2 matching over 8 bases. The germline CDR1 and CDR2 sequences are MDHEN and SYDVKM. This CDR3 has 14 amino acids. V lost 5 bases to trimming and J lost 6 bases; unmatched junction nucleotides: 6. CDR3 nucleotides: TGTGCCAGCAGTGCGGGACTAGTCATCAATGAGCAGTTCTTC. As protein: CASSAGLVINEQFF.

In this sample, this clonotype turned up a few times. The chain combines TRBV11-2 with TRBJ1-2; TRBD1 might be the D (6 bases). V dropped 8 bases and J dropped 4 bases, with 23 bases sitting between them. CDR3 length: 16 amino acids. Looked up from germline, CDR1 is SGHAT and CDR2 is FQNNGV. The CDR3 sequence: CASRASTGAAVYGYTF. The CDR3 coding sequence is TGTGCCAGCCGCGCATCTACGGGGGCAGCAGTCTATGGCTACACCTTC.

There are a few counts of this clonotype. V and J are TRBV12-3 or TRBV12-4 and TRBJ2-7, with TRBD1 as a possible D gene (6 bases). This CDR3 contains 16 residues. Trimming removed 6 bases at V and 2 bases at J, with 20 bases between. The CDR3 DNA reads TGTGCCAGCAGCCAAGGACGGGACACCACGACCTACGAGCAGTACTTC. Translated, it gives CASSQGRDTTTYEQYF.

This clonotype was detected a few times. The rearrangement links TRBV20-1 to TRBJ1-2; D possibly corresponds to TRBD1 (6 bases). V was cut by 3 bases and J by 8 bases, with 10 bases left in between. CDR1 is DFQATT, CDR2 SNEGSKA, per germline (reference sequence). This CDR3 has 11 amino acids. The CDR3 DNA sequence: TGCAGTGCTAGGGGGGGGCTCGGCTACACCTTC. This encodes CSARGGLGYTF.

The CDR3 DNA is TGTGCCAGCAGTGTGTCCCGGACTAGCTTGGTGACCCAGTACTTC. Translation: CASSVSRTSLVTQYF. J is TRBJ2-7 and V is TRBV27; 8 bases align to TRBD2. The last part of the DNA fits TRBJ2-5 better; the J call may be wrong. The CDR3 spans 15 residues. Germline V lookup: CDR1 MNHEY, CDR2 SMNVEV (reference sequence).

The chain employs TRBV6-1 and TRBJ2-7, with 8 positions matching TRBD2. CDR1 MNHNS and CDR2 SASEGT come from the germline V gene. J lost 2 bases, V lost 5 bases, and 8 bases had no gene match. This CDR3 is 15 amino acids long. CDR3 amino acids: CASSPQTSVPYEQYF. In nucleotides, the CDR3 is TGTGCCAGCAGTCCCCAGACTAGCGTCCCCTACGAGCAGTACTTC.

This clonotype appeared a few times. The chain joins TRBV7-9 to TRBJ1-1; D is possibly TRBD1 (5 bases). Trimming shortened V by 6 bases and J by 5 bases, and 19 bases separated the two germline ends. The germline CDR1 and CDR2 sequences are SEHNR and FQNEAQ (reference sequence). The length of the CDR3 is 15 residues. The CDR3 sequence is CASSSAQGRGTEAFF. CDR3 DNA: TGTGCCAGCAGTTCAGCCCAGGGACGAGGGACTGAAGCTTTCTTT.

The V gene is TRBV7-3, the J gene TRBJ2-3; the D gene is possibly TRBD1 (5 bases). The CDR3 loop spans 16 amino acids. Germline CDR1 SGHTA, CDR2 FQGTGA. V lost 2 bases to trimming and J lost 2 bases, with 14 bases between them. The CDR3 sequence: CASSLARAPNTDTQYF. The CDR3 DNA reads as TGTGCCAGCAGCTTAGCCAGGGCCCCCAACACAGATACGCAGTATTTT.

The table lists this clonotype with a few counts. The V and J genes are TRBV28 and TRBJ1-5; D might be TRBD1 (6 bases). Germline CDR1 and CDR2: MDHEN and SYDVKM. This CDR3 region has 15 residues. V dropped 4 bases and J dropped 5 bases, with 15 bases sitting between them. The CDR3 sequence is CASSSLQGSDQPQHF. The CDR3 DNA reads TGTGCCAGCAGTTCCCTACAGGGCTCCGATCAGCCCCAGCATTTT.

In this sample, this clonotype turned up once. Possible read error: a much larger clone is one base away. The V gene is TRBV4-1, the J gene TRBJ2-3; TRBD2 agrees at 7 bases. Per the germline V gene, CDR1 is MGHRA and CDR2 is YSYEKL. The CDR3 spans 15 residues. The CDR3: CASSLSLADTDPQYF. CDR3 bases: TGCGCCAGCAGCCTGAGCCTAGCGGACACAGATCCGCAGTATTTT.

The table lists this clonotype with a few counts. The chain recombines TRBV4-1 with TRBJ2-3, with D maybe TRBD2 (6 bases). Germline V lookup: CDR1 MGHRA, CDR2 YSYEKL. V was cut by 4 bases and J by 5 bases, with 22 bases left in between. CDR3 size: 17 residues. This CDR3 is CASSPSGATGVLDTQYF. CDR3 sequence (DNA): TGCGCCAGCAGCCCGTCCGGGGCGACGGGAGTGTTAGATACGCAGTATTTT.